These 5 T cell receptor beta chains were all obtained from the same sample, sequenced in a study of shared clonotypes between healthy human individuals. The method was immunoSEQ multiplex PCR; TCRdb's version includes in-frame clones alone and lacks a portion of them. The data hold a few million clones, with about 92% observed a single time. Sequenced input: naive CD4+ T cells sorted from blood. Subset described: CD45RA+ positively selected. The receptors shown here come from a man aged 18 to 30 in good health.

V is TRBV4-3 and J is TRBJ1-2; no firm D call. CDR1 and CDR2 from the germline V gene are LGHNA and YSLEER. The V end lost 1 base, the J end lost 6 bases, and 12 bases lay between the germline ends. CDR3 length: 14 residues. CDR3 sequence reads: CASSQALGINGYTF. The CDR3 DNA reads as TGCGCCAGCAGCCAAGCCTTGGGGATTAATGGCTACACCTTC.

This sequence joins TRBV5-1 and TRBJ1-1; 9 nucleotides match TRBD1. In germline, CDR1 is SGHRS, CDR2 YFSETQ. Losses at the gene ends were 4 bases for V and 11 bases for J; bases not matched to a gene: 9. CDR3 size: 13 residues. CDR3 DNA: TGCGCCAGCAGCGTACAGGGGGCGGACGTGGCTTTCTTT. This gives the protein CASSVQGADVAFF.

The CDR3 sequence is CAWSVLAGNSSTDTQYF. CDR3 nucleotides: TGTGCCTGGAGTGTACTAGCGGGTAACTCTAGCACAGATACGCAGTATTTT. This chain connects TRBV30 to TRBJ2-3; 9 nucleotides match TRBD2. V dropped 0 bases and J dropped 0; count of bases not matched to a gene: 7. Germline lookup yields CDR1 GTSNPN and CDR2 SVGIG (reference sequence). The CDR3 loop spans 17 amino acids.

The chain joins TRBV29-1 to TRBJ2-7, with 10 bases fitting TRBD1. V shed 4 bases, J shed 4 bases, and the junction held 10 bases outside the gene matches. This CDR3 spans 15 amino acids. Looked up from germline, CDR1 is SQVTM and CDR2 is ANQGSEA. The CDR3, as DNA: TGCAGCGTTGGATTTTGGGGACAGGGGAGATACGAGCAGTACTTC. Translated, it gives CSVGFWGQGRYEQYF.

CDR3 coding DNA: TGTGCCAGCTCACCACCGGGCAGGGCCTATGGCTACACCTTC. This codes for CASSPPGRAYGYTF. The V gene is TRBV18, the J gene TRBJ1-2; TRBD1 might be the D (5 bases). Deletions cut 0 bases from V and 4 bases from J, with 9 bases between. Per germline, CDR1 KGHSH and CDR2 LQKENI. The CDR3 has 14 amino acids.